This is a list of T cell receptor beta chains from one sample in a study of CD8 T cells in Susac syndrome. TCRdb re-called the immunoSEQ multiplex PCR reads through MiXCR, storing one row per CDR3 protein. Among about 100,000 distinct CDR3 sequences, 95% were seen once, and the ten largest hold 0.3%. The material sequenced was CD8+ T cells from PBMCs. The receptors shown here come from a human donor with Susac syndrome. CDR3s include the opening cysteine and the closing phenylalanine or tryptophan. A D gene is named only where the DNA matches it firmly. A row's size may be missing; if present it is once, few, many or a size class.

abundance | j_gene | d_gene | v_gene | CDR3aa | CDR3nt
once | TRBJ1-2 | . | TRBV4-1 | CASSQVAGYGYTF | TGCGCCAGCAGCCAGGTGGCAGGTTATGGCTACACCTTC
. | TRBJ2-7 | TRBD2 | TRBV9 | CASSLGLAGTEQYF | TGTGCCAGCAGCCTCGGACTAGCGGGCACCGAGCAGTACTTC
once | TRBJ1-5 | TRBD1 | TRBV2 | CASRRGQSNQPQHF | TGTGCCAGCAGGAGGGGACAGTCAAATCAGCCCCAGCATTTT
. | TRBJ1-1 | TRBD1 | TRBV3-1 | CASSRDRGNTEAFF | TGTGCCAGCAGCCGGGACAGGGGCAACACTGAAGCTTTCTTT
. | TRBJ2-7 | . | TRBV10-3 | CAISEGHEQYF | TGTGCCATCAGTGAGGGGCACGAGCAGTACTTC
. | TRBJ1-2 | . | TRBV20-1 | CSAGPRTDYGYTF | TGCAGTGCTGGGCCGCGGACAGACTATGGCTACACCTTC
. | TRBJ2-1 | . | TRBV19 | CASSKQTFYNEQFF | TGTGCCAGTAGTAAGCAAACCTTCTACAATGAGCAGTTCTTC
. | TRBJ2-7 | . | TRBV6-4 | CASSDSIGGYEQYF | TGTGCCAGCAGTGACTCGATAGGGGGCTACGAGCAGTACTTC
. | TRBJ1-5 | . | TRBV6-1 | CASRTDLSNQPQHF | TGTGCCAGCAGGACAGACCTTAGCAATCAGCCCCAGCATTTT
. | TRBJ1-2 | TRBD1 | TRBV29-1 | CSVEVFQGGFFEGYTF | TGCAGCGTTGAAGTTTTTCAGGGGGGATTCTTCGAAGGCTACACCTTC
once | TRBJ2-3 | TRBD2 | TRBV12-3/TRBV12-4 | CASRASGGLDTQYF | TGTGCCAGCAGGGCTAGCGGGGGGTTAGATACGCAGTATTTT
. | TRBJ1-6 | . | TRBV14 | CASSQTGGSSPLHF | TGTGCCAGCAGCCAAACAGGAGGAAGTTCACCCCTCCACTTT
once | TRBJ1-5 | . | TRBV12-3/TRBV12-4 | CASSPQGARPQHF | TGTGCCAGCAGTCCACAGGGTGCTCGGCCCCAGCATTTT
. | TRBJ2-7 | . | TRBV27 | CASSPWADGEQYF | TGTGCCAGCAGCCCCTGGGCCGACGGGGAGCAGTACTTC
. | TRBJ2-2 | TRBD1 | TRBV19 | CASCGDRVTGELFF | TGTGCCAGTTGTGGGGACAGGGTCACCGGGGAGCTGTTTTTT
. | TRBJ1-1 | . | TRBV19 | CASSTGNTEAFF | TGTGCCAGTAGTACAGGGAACACTGAAGCTTTCTTT
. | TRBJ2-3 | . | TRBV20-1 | CSAPGQLVDTQYF | TGCAGTGCCCCTGGGCAGCTGGTCGATACGCAGTATTTT
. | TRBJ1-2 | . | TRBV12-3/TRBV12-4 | CASSSPGRSNYGYTF | TGTGCCAGCAGTTCCCCGGGTCGTTCTAACTATGGCTACACCTTC
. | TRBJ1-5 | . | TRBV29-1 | CSVGISNQPQHF | TGCAGCGTTGGTATATCGAATCAGCCCCAGCATTTT
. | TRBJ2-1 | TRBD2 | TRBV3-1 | CASSQPLGLAGSNEQFF | TGTGCCAGCAGCCAACCTCTTGGACTAGCGGGAAGCAATGAGCAGTTCTTC
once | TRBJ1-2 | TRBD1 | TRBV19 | CASSGLGTVDGYTF | TGTGCCAGTAGCGGACTAGGGACAGTGGATGGCTACACCTTC
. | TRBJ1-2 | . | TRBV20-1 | CSANINYGYTF | TGCAGCGCAAATATAAACTATGGCTACACCTTC
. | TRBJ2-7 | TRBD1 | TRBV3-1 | CASSPGTGTSYEQYF | TGTGCCAGCAGCCCAGGGACAGGCACTTCCTACGAGCAGTACTTC
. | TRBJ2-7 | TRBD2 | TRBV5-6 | CASSPAGLAVYEQYF | TGTGCCAGCAGCCCCGCGGGACTAGCGGTTTACGAGCAGTACTTC
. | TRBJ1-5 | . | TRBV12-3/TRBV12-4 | CASSPNTGGIRQPQHF | TGTGCCAGCAGTCCTAATACGGGGGGCATTCGTCAGCCCCAGCATTTT
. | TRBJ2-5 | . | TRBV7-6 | CASSLVGQETQYF | TGTGCCAGCAGCTTAGTCGGTCAAGAGACCCAGTACTTC
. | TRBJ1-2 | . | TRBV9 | CASSSTSGAYGYTF | TGTGCCAGCAGCTCTACCTCGGGGGCGTATGGCTACACCTTC
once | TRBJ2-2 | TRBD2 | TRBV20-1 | CSASGGYTGELFF | TGCAGTGCTAGCGGGGGGTACACCGGGGAGCTGTTTTTT
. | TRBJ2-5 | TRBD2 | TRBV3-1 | CASSQGGLAGEETQYF | TGTGCCAGCAGCCAAGGGGGACTAGCGGGGGAAGAGACCCAGTACTTC
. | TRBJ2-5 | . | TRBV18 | CASSPQGGIQETQYF | TGTGCCAGCTCACCACAGGGAGGAATCCAAGAGACCCAGTACTTC
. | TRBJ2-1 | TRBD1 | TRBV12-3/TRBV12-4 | CASRYRGNEQFF | TGTGCCAGCAGGTACAGGGGCAATGAGCAGTTCTTC
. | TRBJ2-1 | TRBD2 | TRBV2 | CASSDGGGNEQFF | TGTGCCAGCAGTGATGGCGGGGGCAATGAGCAGTTCTTC
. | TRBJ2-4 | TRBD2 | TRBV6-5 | CASTTGGTKNIQYF | TGTGCCAGCACGACGGGAGGGACCAAAAACATTCAGTACTTC
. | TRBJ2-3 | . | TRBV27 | CASSLSSWGTDTQYF | TGTGCCAGCAGTTTATCGTCATGGGGCACAGATACGCAGTATTTT
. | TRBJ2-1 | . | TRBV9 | CASSGSSDEQFF | TGTGCCAGCAGCGGGAGTAGCGATGAGCAGTTCTTC
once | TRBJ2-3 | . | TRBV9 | CASSVEVSDTQYF | TGTGCCAGCAGCGTAGAGGTCAGCGATACGCAGTATTTT
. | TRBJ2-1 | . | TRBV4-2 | CASSQGDSGEQFF | TGTGCCAGCAGCCAGGGTGATTCTGGTGAGCAGTTCTTC